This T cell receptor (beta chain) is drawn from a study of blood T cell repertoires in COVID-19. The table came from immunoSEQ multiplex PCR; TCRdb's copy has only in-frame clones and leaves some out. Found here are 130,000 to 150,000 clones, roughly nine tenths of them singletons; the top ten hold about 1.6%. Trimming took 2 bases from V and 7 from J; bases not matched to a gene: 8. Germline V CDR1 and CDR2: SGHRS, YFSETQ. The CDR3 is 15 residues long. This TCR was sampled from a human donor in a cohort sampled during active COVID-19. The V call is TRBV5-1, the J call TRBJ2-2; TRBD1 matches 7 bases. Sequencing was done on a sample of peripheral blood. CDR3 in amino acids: CASSFSDRVGGELFF. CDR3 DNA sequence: TGCGCCAGCAGCTTCTCCGACAGGGTGGGCGGGGAGCTGTTTTTT.